This entry concerns a single TCR beta chain. Germline V gives CDR1 MNHEY, CDR2 SMNVEV (reference sequence). The CDR3 totals 18 residues. The V gene end was trimmed by 7 bases and the J gene end by 4 bases; junction bases not matched to a gene: 15. The data were obtained in a study of blood T cell repertoires in COVID-19. The method was immunoSEQ multiplex PCR; TCRdb's version includes in-frame clones alone and lacks a portion of them. The sample lists more than 120,000 clones; about 80% were seen once. This receptor was obtained from a human donor in a cohort sampled during active COVID-19. This chain links TRBV27 with TRBJ1-6, with TRBD1 matching 8 bases. The sample taken for sequencing was peripheral blood. DNA of the CDR3: TGTGCCAGCATGACGCGGGGTCTGACAGGGGTTTATAATTCACCCCTCCACTTT. Protein sequence: CASMTRGLTGVYNSPLHF.